Listed here are 13 T cell receptor beta chains from one sample, sequenced in a study of post-analysis software for immune sequencing data. Notes on the study in general: Five TRBV segments, TRBV5-6, TRBV5-1 and TRBV20-1 among them, were found more frequent in patients than controls.

For these receptors, no antigen is known. Unique-molecular-identifier-tagged TCR beta cDNA libraries were used. TCRdb analysed the PCR reads with MiXCR anew, one entry per CDR3 protein. Among hundreds of thousands of distinct CDR3 sequences, around 27% were seen once, and the ten largest hold approximately 0.55%. The sequencing input was blood. These receptors were collected from a girl between 10 and 17 years old with multiple sclerosis.

The chain links TRBV20-1 to TRBJ2-5; 9 nucleotides agree with TRBD2. The germline CDR1 and CDR2 sequences are DFQATT and SNEGSKA (reference sequence). Trimming took 0 bases from V and 5 from J; bases not matched to a gene: 10. This CDR3 region has 16 residues. In DNA form, the CDR3 reads TGCAGTGCTAGAGATAACTTAGCGGGGGCGCGGGAGACCCAGTACTTC. Translation: CSARDNLAGARETQYF.

This clonotype showed up many times. This sequence joins TRBV5-6 and TRBJ2-1, with 9 bases that match TRBD2. The CDR3 is made up of 16 amino acids. V gave up 0 bases and J gave up 9 bases; unmatched junction bases: 10. The germline V gene encodes CDR1 SGHDT and CDR2 YYEEEE. For the CDR3, the DNA is TGTGCCAGCAGCTTGGGTGGCGGGAGGGCGTCAAGTGAGCAGTTCTTC. Its translation: CASSLGGGRASSEQFF.

The chain uses TRBV21-1 and TRBJ2-4; the D call TRBD2 from the table was never checked on the DNA. TRBV21-1 is classified as a pseudogene. This CDR3 contains 16 residues. The CDR3: CASSKVGLAGGPVQYF. DNA for the CDR3: TGTGCCAGCAGCAAAGTGGGACTAGCGGGGGGGCCCGTTCAGTACTTC.

The V call is TRBV4-1, the J call TRBJ2-1, with 10 bases matching TRBD2. This CDR3 comprises 17 residues. Germline CDR1 reads MGHRA; CDR2 reads YSYEKL. With V trimmed by 3 bases and J by 5 bases, 10 bases remained unmatched. The CDR3 region is CASSQKLSGRGDNEQFF. The CDR3 nucleotides read TGCGCCAGCAGCCAGAAACTCAGCGGGAGGGGCGACAATGAGCAGTTCTTC.

This chain links TRBV28 with TRBJ2-5; D is possibly TRBD1 (6 bases). The J call may be incorrect, as the DNA end agrees better with TRBJ2-7. The CDR3 is 14 amino acids. Germline CDR1 reads MDHEN; CDR2 reads SYDVKM. The CDR3 sequence is CASSQSGGLNEQYF. The CDR3 coding sequence is TGTGCCAGCAGCCAGAGTGGGGGCCTAAACGAGCAGTACTTC.

This clonotype was found a few times. V and J are TRBV20-1 and TRBJ2-7; tentative D call: TRBD2 (5 bases). Trimming left V 3 bases short and J 6 bases short, with 15 bases between. The germline gives CDR1 DFQATT, CDR2 SNEGSKA (reference sequence). The CDR3 loop spans 13 amino acids. Here the CDR3 reads CSASFGGGSEQYF. CDR3 nucleotide sequence: TGCAGTGCTAGTTTCGGCGGCGGGTCCGAGCAGTACTTC.

This clonotype came up a few times. The junction differs from germline at one of its ends, possibly a read error. This chain uses TRBV20-1 with TRBJ2-1; the D gene is possibly TRBD2 (6 bases). Germline CDR1 DFQATT, CDR2 SNEGSKA (reference sequence). The CDR3 loop spans 20 amino acids. The CDR3 DNA is TGCAGTGCTCCACGTCGCTATGCGGGGCGGGTTGGTCCCTCCTACAATGGGCAGTTCTTC. Protein sequence: CSAPRRYAGRVGPSYNGQFF.

The rearrangement links TRBV29-1 to TRBJ2-1; D possibly matches TRBD1 or TRBD2 (5 bases each). The CDR3 has 13 residues. V was pared by 7 bases and J by 1 base, with 11 bases between. Germline CDR1 reads SQVTM; CDR2 reads ANQGSEA. The CDR3 here is CSAGRQSYNEQFF. The CDR3 nucleotides read TGCAGCGCGGGGCGGCAATCCTACAATGAGCAGTTCTTC.

This clonotype was detected only a few times. This sequence joins TRBV29-1 and TRBJ2-3; 7 positions match TRBD1. Germline V gene sequence: CDR1 SQVTM, CDR2 ANQGSEA. The CDR3 loop spans 11 amino acids. The V and J ends lost 4 bases and 9 bases, in that order; junction bases with no gene match: 4. Here the CDR3 reads CSVGGQRTQYF. In DNA form, the CDR3 reads TGCAGCGTTGGGGGACAGCGGACGCAGTATTTT.

The rearrangement uses TRBV5-4 and TRBJ2-1; TRBD1 is a possible D gene (6 bases). Germline V gene data show CDR1 as SGHNT and CDR2 as YYREEE (reference sequence). This CDR3 has 15 amino acids. V was cut by 0 bases and J by 6 bases, with 13 bases left in between. CDR3 amino acids: CASSLARTASNEQFF. For the CDR3, the DNA is TGTGCCAGCAGCTTGGCCAGGACAGCTAGCAATGAGCAGTTCTTC. The variable domain in full, completed from reference TRBV5-4 and TRBJ2-1, reads ETGVTQSPTHLIKTRGQQVTLRCSSQSGHNTVSWYQQALGQGPQFIFQYYREEENGRGNFPPRFSGLQFPNYSSELNVNALELDDSALYLCASSLARTASNEQFFGPGTRLTVL.

This clonotype was counted only a few times. The chain is built from TRBV7-2 and TRBJ2-5; D gene ambiguous. Germline V gene sequence: CDR1 SGHTA, CDR2 FQGNSA. The CDR3 has 13 residues. Trimming cost V 0 bases and J 4 bases, with 6 bases left between them. CDR3 residues: CASSLATRETQYF. Here the CDR3 DNA reads TGTGCCAGCAGCTTAGCAACGCGAGAGACCCAGTACTTC.

The V call is TRBV28, the J call TRBJ2-6; D unresolved. Per the germline V gene, CDR1 is MDHEN and CDR2 is SYDVKM. This CDR3 contains 14 residues. Between the trimmed V and J ends, which lost 7 bases and 5 bases, there was a span of 12 bases. The CDR3 loop reads CASTSSVRANVLTF. CDR3 nucleotide sequence: TGTGCCAGCACTTCTTCCGTCAGGGCCAACGTCCTGACTTTC.

The chain has TRBV20-1 and TRBJ1-5; 7 nucleotides line up with TRBD1. Germline loops: CDR1 DFQATT, CDR2 SNEGSKA (reference sequence). After removal of 0 bases from V and 3 bases from J, the junction contained 5 bases not matched to a gene. The CDR3 spans 15 residues. The CDR3 region is CSAREAGGNNQPQHF. The CDR3 coding sequence is TGCAGTGCTAGAGAGGCAGGGGGTAACAATCAGCCCCAGCATTTT.